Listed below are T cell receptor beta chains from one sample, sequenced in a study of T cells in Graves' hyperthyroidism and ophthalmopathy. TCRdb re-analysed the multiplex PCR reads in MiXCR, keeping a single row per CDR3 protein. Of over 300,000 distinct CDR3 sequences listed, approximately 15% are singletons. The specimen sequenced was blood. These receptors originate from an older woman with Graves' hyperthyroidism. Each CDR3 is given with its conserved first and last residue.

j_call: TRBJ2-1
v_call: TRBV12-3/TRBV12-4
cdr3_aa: CASSVLGGTSYNEQLF

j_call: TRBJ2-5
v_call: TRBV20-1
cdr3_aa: CSAREPRDFKETQYF

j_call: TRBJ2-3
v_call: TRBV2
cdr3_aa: CASSSGLAGGLPTDTQYF

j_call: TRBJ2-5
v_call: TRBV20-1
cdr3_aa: CSAREATGVAETQYF

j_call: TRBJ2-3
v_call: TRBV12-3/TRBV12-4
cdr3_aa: CASSSLADTQYF

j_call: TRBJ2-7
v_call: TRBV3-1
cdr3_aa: CASSQRLRHQLRNEQYF

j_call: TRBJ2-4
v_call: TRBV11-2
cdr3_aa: CASSLSGLAGVAKNIQYF

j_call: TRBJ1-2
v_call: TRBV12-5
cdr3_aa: CASGYPGGHGYTF

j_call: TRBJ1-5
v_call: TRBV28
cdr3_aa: CASSLWVLRAGRVRQPQHF

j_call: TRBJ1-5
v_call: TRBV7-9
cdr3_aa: CASRSSGGQPQHF

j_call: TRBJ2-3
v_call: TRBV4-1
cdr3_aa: CASSIREVGGDTQYF

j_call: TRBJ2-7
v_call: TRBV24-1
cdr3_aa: CAAGQTPYEQYF

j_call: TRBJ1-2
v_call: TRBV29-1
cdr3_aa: CSVARGNYGYTF

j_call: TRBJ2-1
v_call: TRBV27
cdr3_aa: CASHRDRNEQFF

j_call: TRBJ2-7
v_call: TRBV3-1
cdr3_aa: CASSQGRENEQYF

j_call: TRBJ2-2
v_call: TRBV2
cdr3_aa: CASSVFGTANTGELFF

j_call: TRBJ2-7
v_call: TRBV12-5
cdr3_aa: CASGPQYEQYF

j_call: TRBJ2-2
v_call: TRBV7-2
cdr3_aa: CASSRGTSSGELFF

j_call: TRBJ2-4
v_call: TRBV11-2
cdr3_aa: CASSREAENIQYF

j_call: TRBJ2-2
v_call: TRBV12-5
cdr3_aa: CASGFGGRLLNTGELFF

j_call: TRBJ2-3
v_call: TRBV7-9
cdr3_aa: CAISLGLTDTQYF

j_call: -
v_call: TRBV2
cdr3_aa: CASSPPSYEQFF

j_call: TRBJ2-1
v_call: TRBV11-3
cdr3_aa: CASSQDLAITYNEQFF

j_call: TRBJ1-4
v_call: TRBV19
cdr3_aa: CASSARDRGLYEKLFF

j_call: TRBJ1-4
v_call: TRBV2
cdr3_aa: CASSRMGEKLFF

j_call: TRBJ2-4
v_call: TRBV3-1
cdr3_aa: CASSPRQRGAKNIQYF

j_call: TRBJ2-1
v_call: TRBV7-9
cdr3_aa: CASSNVQGRYNEQFF

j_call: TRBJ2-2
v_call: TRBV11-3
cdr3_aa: CASSLVWETGELFF

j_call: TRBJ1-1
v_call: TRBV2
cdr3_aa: CASRPSGGENTEAFF

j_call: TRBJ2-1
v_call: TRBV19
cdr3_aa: CASSRSSGGNEQFF

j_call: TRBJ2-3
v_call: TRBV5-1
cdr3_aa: CASSRAEFTDTQYF

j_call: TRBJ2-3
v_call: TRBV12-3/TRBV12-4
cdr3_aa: CASTQWGREADTQYF

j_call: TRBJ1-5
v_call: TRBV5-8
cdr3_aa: CASSLAGVDQPQHF

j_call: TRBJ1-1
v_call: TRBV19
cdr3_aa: CASSPLGQMNTEAFF

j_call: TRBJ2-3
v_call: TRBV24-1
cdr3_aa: CATSDFGNTDTQYF

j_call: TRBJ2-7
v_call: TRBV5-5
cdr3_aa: CASSLAIRVSSYEQYF

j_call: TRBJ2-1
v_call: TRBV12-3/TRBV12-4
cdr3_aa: CASSLASGGAEQFF

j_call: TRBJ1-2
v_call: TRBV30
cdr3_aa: CAWSHPVVSYTF

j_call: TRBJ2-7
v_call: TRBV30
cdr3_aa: CAWSDEGGAYEQYF

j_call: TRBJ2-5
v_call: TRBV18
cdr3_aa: CASSPPGQGGETQYF

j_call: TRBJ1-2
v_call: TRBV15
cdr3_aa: CATSRDRNRVYGYTF

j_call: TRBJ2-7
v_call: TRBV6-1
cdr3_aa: CASSPGFSYEQYF

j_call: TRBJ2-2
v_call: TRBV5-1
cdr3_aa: CASSPGTSGLTGELFF

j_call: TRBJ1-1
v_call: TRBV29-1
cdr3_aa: CSEKRNRDTEAFF

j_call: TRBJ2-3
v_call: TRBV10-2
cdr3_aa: CASSEPTPGLAGGSTDTQYF

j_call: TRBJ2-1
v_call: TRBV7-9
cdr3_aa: CASSSALYNEQFF

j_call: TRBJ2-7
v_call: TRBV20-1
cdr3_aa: CSARDRPGGDYEQYF

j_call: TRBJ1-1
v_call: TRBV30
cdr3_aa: CAWSVTQGEAFF

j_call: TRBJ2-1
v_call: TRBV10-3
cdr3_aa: CAISETVSSSYNEQFF

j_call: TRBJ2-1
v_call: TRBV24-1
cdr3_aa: CATSDSDRPNEQFF

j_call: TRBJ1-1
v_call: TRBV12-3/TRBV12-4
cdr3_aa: CASSYGQGIEAFF

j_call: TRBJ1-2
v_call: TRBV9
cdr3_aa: CASSTDRGTGVNYGYTF

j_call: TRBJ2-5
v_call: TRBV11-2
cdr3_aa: CASSSLLTGGAETQYF

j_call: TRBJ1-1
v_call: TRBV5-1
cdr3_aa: CASSTSGFMNTEAFF

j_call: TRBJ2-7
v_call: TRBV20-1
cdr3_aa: CSASLDRGGRGSYEQYF

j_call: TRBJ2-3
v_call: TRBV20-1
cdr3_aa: CSASSSSQLPDTQYF

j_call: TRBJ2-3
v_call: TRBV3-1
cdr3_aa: CASSLIGLGTDTQYF